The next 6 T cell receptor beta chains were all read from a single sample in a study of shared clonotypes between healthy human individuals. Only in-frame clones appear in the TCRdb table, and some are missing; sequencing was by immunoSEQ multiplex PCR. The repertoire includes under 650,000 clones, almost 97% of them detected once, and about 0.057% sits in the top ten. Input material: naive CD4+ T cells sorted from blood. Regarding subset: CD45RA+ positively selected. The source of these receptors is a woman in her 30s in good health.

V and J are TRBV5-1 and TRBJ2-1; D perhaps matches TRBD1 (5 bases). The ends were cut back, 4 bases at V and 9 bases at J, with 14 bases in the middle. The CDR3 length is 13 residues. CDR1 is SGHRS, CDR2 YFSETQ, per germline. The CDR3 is CASSLTRAGEQFF. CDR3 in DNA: TGCGCCAGCAGCCTTACCAGGGCCGGTGAGCAGTTCTTC.

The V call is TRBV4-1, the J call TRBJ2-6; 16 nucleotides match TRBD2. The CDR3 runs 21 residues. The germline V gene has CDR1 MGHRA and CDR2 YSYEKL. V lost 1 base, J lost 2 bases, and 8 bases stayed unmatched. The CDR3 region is CASSQVGGLAGGSAGANVLTF. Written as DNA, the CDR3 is TGCGCCAGCAGCCAAGTAGGGGGACTAGCGGGAGGGTCTGCTGGGGCCAACGTCCTGACTTTC.

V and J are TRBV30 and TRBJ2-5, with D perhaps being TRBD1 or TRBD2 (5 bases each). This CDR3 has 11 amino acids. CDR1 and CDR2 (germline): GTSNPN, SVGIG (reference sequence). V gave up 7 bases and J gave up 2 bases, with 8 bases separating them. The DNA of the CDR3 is TGTGCCTCAGGGACGCAAGAGACCCAGTACTTC. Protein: CASGTQETQYF.

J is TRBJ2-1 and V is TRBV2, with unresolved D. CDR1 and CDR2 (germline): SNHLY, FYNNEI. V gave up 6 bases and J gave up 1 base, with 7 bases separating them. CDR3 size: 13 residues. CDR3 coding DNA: TGTGCCAGCAGGGATGGATCCTACAATGAGCAGTTCTTC. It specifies CASRDGSYNEQFF.

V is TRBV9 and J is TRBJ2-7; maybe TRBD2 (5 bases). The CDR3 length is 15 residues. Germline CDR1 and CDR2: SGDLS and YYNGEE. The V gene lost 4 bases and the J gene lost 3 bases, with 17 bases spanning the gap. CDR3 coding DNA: TGTGCCAGCAGCCCAAGCCAACAGCGGTTCTACGAGCAGTACTTC. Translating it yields CASSPSQQRFYEQYF.

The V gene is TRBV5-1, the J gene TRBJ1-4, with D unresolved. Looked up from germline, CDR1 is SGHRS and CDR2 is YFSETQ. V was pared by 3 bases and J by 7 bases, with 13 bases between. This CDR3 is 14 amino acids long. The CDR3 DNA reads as TGCGCCAGCAGCTCGGGGTATCTAGGTGAAAAACTGTTTTTT. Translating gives CASSSGYLGEKLFF. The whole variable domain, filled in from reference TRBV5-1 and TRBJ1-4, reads KAGVTQTPRYLIKTRGQQVTLSCSPISGHRSVSWYQQTPGQGLQFLFEYFSETQRNKGNFPGRFSGRQFSNSRSEMNVSTLELGDSALYLCASSSGYLGEKLFFGSGTQLSVL.